This T cell receptor (beta chain) was captured by sequencing in a study of immune characterization of retroperitoneal liposarcoma. The CDR3 has 16 amino acids. In germline, CDR1 is MNHNS, CDR2 SASEGT. V lost 6 bases and J lost 3; bases outside the gene matches: 13. This clonotype is medium-sized within its sample. Each CDR3 protein gets one entry after TCRdb re-called the PCR reads with MiXCR. The data contain 8,500 to 14,000 distinct CDR3 sequences, 50% of them singletons. This chain uses TRBV6-1 with TRBJ2-5, with TRBD2 identical over 7 bases. This receptor was taken from a female donor with retroperitoneal liposarcoma. Sequencing input: tumor tissue. The CDR3 DNA is TGTGCCAGCAGCGAGCCTTCGGGGGAGGGAGAAGAGACCCAGTACTTC. Its translation is CASSEPSGEGEETQYF.